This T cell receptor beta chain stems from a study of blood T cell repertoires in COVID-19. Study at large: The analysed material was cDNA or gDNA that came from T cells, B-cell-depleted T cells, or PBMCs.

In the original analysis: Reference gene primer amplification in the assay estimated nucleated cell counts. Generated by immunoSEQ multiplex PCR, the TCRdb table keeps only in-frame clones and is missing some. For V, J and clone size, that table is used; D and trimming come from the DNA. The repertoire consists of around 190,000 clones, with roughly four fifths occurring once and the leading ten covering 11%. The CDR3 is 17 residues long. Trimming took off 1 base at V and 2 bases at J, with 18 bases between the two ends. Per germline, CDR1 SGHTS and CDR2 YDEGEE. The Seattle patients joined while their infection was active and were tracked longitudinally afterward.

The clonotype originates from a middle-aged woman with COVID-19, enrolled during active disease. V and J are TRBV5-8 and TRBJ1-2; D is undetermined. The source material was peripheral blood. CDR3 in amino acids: CASSLLGRNAVNYGYTF. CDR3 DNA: TGTGCCAGCAGCTTGTTAGGGAGGAATGCAGTAAACTATGGCTACACCTTC.